This T cell receptor beta chain was found in a study of identical twins' blood T cells. A previously described protocol, modified, built RNA-based TCR cDNA libraries. Using its own MiXCR run on the 5' RACE reads, TCRdb lists one record per CDR3 protein. The data contain roughly 380,000 distinct CDR3 sequences, roughly 27% of them singletons. Details on this clonotype: Its antigen is not known.

This CDR3 comprises 13 residues. From germline, CDR1 is MDHEN and CDR2 SYDVKM. The V gene lost 6 bases and the J gene lost 5 bases, with 13 bases spanning the gap. Findings of the study overall: Each donor's most abundant TCRbeta clonotypes shared more CDR3 sequences with her twin than unrelated donors.

The sample was PBMCs. The rearrangement uses TRBV28 and TRBJ1-2, with no clear D. This sequence was found in a woman aged 18-49 years in good health. The CDR3 DNA follows: TGTGCCAGCAGACCGCCCGCAATATATGGCTACACCTTC. This translates into CASRPPAIYGYTF.